These 27 T cell receptor beta chains were all obtained from the same sample, sequenced in a study of T cells in women clearing cervical HPV infection. Sequencing was performed with immunoSEQ multiplex PCR; in TCRdb, only in-frame clones are kept and a portion is missing. This sample's clone table lists about 48,000 clones. The sample comprised blood buffy coat. The origin of the receptors is a woman aged 18 to 75 with a cervical HPV16 infection that either progressed to CIN3+ or cleared (not recorded which).

The covered CDR3 bases are TGTGCCAGCAGCCAAGTTTTCGCCCGTCCAGGACAGAACACCTACGAG. Translation: CASSQVFARPGQNTYE. The whole CDR3 reads CASSQVFARPGQNTYEQYF. The chain joins TRBV4-2 to TRBJ2-7; maybe TRBD1 (6 bases). Coverage ceases 3 residues before the CDR3 finishes, and the germline J gene fills in the end. CDR1 is LGHNA and CDR2 is YNFKEQ in the germline V gene. The CDR3 covers 19 residues. With 1 base removed from V and 2 bases from J, the gap between germline ends came to 24 bases.

A note on this clone: The CDR3 goes on 3 residues after the read ends, and that part is filled in from the germline J gene. The rearrangement links TRBV2 to TRBJ1-2, with 7 bases matching TRBD1. Germline lookup yields CDR1 SNHLY and CDR2 FYNNEI. The CDR3 consists of 12 residues. V shed 6 bases and J 6 bases; nucleotides not matched to a gene: 4. CDR3 DNA, as far as it was read: TGTGCCAGCAGGACAGGGATCCATGGC. This gives the protein CASRTGIHG. The entire CDR3 protein reads CASRTGIHGYTF.

About this clone itself: From the germline J gene comes the end of the CDR3, since the read stops 3 residues before it. The gene calls are TRBV10-3 and TRBJ2-1; 7 bases fit TRBD1. Germline V gene sequence: CDR1 ENHRY, CDR2 SYGVKD. There are 15 residues in the CDR3. V lost 6 bases to trimming and J lost 1 base; unmatched junction nucleotides: 6. CDR3 amino acids: CAISPTGESYNEQFF. The DNA read from the CDR3 is TGTGCCATCAGCCCCACAGGGGAGTCCTACAATGAG.

On this clone: Coverage ceases 3 residues before the CDR3 finishes, and the germline J gene fills in the end. V gene TRBV4-1 combines with J gene TRBJ1-2, with 9 bases fitting TRBD1. CDR1 and CDR2 (germline): MGHRA, YSYEKL. The CDR3 totals 15 residues. CDR3 residues: CASSQDGTGYGGYTF. CDR3 bases read: TGCGCCAGCAGCCAAGATGGGACAGGGTACGGCGGC.

Notes on this clone: From the germline J gene comes the end of the CDR3, since the read stops 3 residues before it. V and J are TRBV6-2 or TRBV6-3 and TRBJ1-1, with no clear D. Per the germline V gene, CDR1 is MNHEY and CDR2 is SVGEGT. The CDR3 runs 11 residues. The DNA read from the CDR3 is TGTGCCAGCAGACGGGGTGATAAA. Its translation: CASRRGDK. The entire CDR3 protein is CASRRGDKAFF.

A note on this clone: The read stops 3 residues short of the end of the CDR3; the missing end is completed from the germline J gene. The chain recombines TRBV20-1 with TRBJ2-7; 8 bases align to TRBD1. V shed 6 bases and J 5 bases; nucleotides not matched to a gene: 12. This CDR3 contains 14 residues. From germline, CDR1 is DFQATT and CDR2 SNEGSKA (reference sequence). The sequenced part of the CDR3 DNA is TGCAGTGCAGAAGACGAGACAGGGGACCACGAG. Its protein product is CSAEDETGDHE. The whole CDR3 region reads CSAEDETGDHEQYF.

About this clone itself: The CDR3 is cut off 3 residues early in the read; its end comes from the germline J gene. The chain has TRBV20-1 and TRBJ1-4; D gene ambiguous. Germline values: CDR1 DFQATT, CDR2 SNEGSKA (reference sequence). CDR3 length equals 12 residues. The CDR3 region is CSARPRSSGLFF. The DNA read from the CDR3 is TGCAGTGCTAGGCCGCGGAGTTCCGGA.

Concerning this clone itself: Coverage ceases 3 residues before the CDR3 finishes, and the germline J gene fills in the end. Other DNA sequences in this sample translate to the same CDR3. The chain joins TRBV5-1 to TRBJ2-5, with D possibly TRBD1 on 6 matching bases. This CDR3 is 13 amino acids long. The germline V gene encodes CDR1 SGHRS and CDR2 YFSETQ. Trimming removed 2 bases from V and 5 bases from J, with 10 bases in between. This CDR3 reads CASSFQGRETQYF. CDR3 bases read: TGCGCCAGCAGCTTCCAGGGGCGGGAGACC.

Worth noting for this clone: The read ends 3 residues before the CDR3 terminus; that terminus is restored from the germline J gene. V is TRBV20-1 and J is TRBJ2-3; 8 positions match TRBD1. The CDR3 extends over 14 amino acids. The ends lost 5 bases at V and 1 base at J; junction bases unmatched: 5. Germline loops: CDR1 DFQATT, CDR2 SNEGSKA (reference sequence). Incomplete CDR3 DNA: TGCAGTGCTGGGGCGGGACAGGGCACAGATACG. This sequence encodes CSAGAGQGTDT. The whole CDR3 sequence reads CSAGAGQGTDTQYF.

To note about this clone: The read terminates 3 residues ahead of where the CDR3 ends, so the germline J gene completes it. The chain employs TRBV10-3 and TRBJ2-1; tentative D call: TRBD1 (5 bases). From germline, CDR1 is ENHRY and CDR2 SYGVKD. The CDR3 spans 16 residues. The V and J ends lost 4 bases and 6 bases respectively, with 19 bases between them. CDR3 DNA, as far as it was read: TGTGCCATCAGTGTGGGTTGGCAGGGTAGGACCAATGAG. Translation gives CAISVGWQGRTNE. The full CDR3 is CAISVGWQGRTNEQFF.

With respect to this clone: Read coverage stops 3 residues before the CDR3 terminus; the germline J gene supplies the remainder. This sequence joins TRBV30 and TRBJ1-1; D is possibly TRBD1 (5 bases). Trimming took off 1 base at V and 5 bases at J, with 14 bases between the two ends. CDR1 GTSNPN and CDR2 SVGIG come from the germline V gene (reference sequence). The CDR3 covers 14 residues. The covered CDR3 bases are TGTGCCTGGAGTGAGACAGTAATCGGGACTGAA. Its translation is CAWSETVIGTE. The entire CDR3 protein reads CAWSETVIGTEAFF.

The CDR3 DNA, read in part, is TGTGCCAGCAGCGAAGGGGTCCCCTATAACTATGGC. Its translation: CASSEGVPYNYG. The whole CDR3 reads CASSEGVPYNYGYTF. V and J are TRBV7-2 and TRBJ1-2, with TRBD1 as a possible D gene (5 bases). The read terminates 3 residues ahead of where the CDR3 ends, so the germline J gene completes it. The CDR3 has 15 amino acids. V was pared by 5 bases and J by 1 base, with 14 bases between. Germline V gene data show CDR1 as SGHTA and CDR2 as FQGNSA.

A word on this clone: The read terminates 3 residues ahead of where the CDR3 ends, so the germline J gene completes it. The gene calls are TRBV28 and TRBJ2-1, with 10 bases lining up with TRBD1. With 4 bases clipped from V and 1 base from J, the junction kept 4 bases outside the gene matches. The CDR3 covers 16 residues. Germline V lookup: CDR1 MDHEN, CDR2 SYDVKM. CDR3 residues: CASSSPGQGSYNEQFF. The CDR3 bases that were read are TGTGCCAGCAGTTCTCCGGGACAGGGGTCCTACAATGAG.

In the case of this clone: The read comes to an end 3 residues before the CDR3 does, leaving the germline J gene to fill in the end. The chain joins TRBV7-9 to TRBJ2-7; D unresolved. Trimming cost V 0 bases and J 0 bases, with 9 bases left between them. The CDR3 is 15 amino acids. From germline, CDR1 is SEHNR and CDR2 FQNEAQ (reference sequence). CDR3 region: CASSLALSPSYEQYF. The covered CDR3 bases are TGTGCCAGCAGCTTAGCGCTCAGTCCCTCCTACGAG.

A note on this clone: The read terminates 3 residues before the CDR3 end, so the remaining end is supplied by the germline J gene. The chain is built from TRBV3-1 (or the pseudogene TRBV3-2) and TRBJ2-5; 7 bases map to TRBD1. The germline V gene encodes CDR1 LGHDT and CDR2 YNNKEL (reference sequence). This CDR3 contains 15 residues. With 3 bases clipped from V and 5 bases from J, the junction kept 9 bases outside the gene matches. The DNA read from the CDR3 is TGTGCCAGCAGCCAGCTTAAGACAGGGTATGAGACC. It is translated as CASSQLKTGYET. In full, the CDR3 reads CASSQLKTGYETQYF.

Notes on this clone: The read is 3 residues too short to cover the CDR3 end, so that end is filled in from the germline J gene. The J gene is TRBJ2-5, the V gene TRBV6-2 or TRBV6-3; 9 bases agree with TRBD1. Germline V gene sequence: CDR1 MNHEY, CDR2 SVGEGT. Unmatched junction bases numbered 4, after V lost 6 bases and J lost 2 bases. This CDR3 spans 14 amino acids. Incomplete CDR3 DNA: TGTGCCAGCAGACCGGGGACAGGGCAAGAGACC. Encoded protein: CASRPGTGQET. The CDR3, in full, reads CASRPGTGQETQYF.

Concerning this clone: Coverage ceases 3 residues before the CDR3 finishes, and the germline J gene fills in the end. The chain carries TRBV6-4 and TRBJ2-1, with D maybe TRBD1 (6 bases). The ends were cut back, 2 bases at V and 4 bases at J, with 12 bases in the middle. The CDR3 spans 15 residues. CDR1 is MRHNA, CDR2 SNTAGT, per germline. This CDR3 is CASSDGRGNYNEQFF. The sequenced part of the CDR3 DNA is TGTGCCAGCAGTGACGGCAGGGGTAATTACAATGAG.

In regard to this clone: The sequence runs out 3 residues before the end of the CDR3; the remainder is reconstructed from the germline J gene. The chain recombines TRBV7-9 with TRBJ1-6; no reliable D call. The germline V gene encodes CDR1 SEHNR and CDR2 FQNEAQ (reference sequence). Trimming removed 2 bases from V and 0 bases from J, with 5 bases in between. The CDR3 is 15 residues long. CDR3 region: CASSLQSSYNSPLHF. CDR3 DNA (partial): TGTGCCAGCAGCTTACAGAGCTCCTATAATTCACCC.

A word on this clone: The read halts 3 residues ahead of the CDR3 end, with the missing end drawn from the germline J gene. The chain joins TRBV7-8 to TRBJ2-5, with D possibly being TRBD1 (5 bases). The CDR3 covers 16 residues. Looked up from germline, CDR1 is SGHVS and CDR2 is FQNEAQ. V was shortened by 2 bases and J by 0 bases, with 13 bases between the two germline ends. The sequenced CDR3 bases are TGTGCCAGCAGCTTACTCGGCAGGGCTGACCAAGAGACC. Translated, it gives CASSLLGRADQET. The entire CDR3 sequence reads CASSLLGRADQETQYF.

Details on this clone: The DNA ends 3 residues before the CDR3 does, and the rest of the CDR3 is filled in from the germline J gene. The chain carries TRBV5-1 and TRBJ1-2; no clear D gene. Trimming took off 1 base at V and 2 bases at J, with 12 bases between the two ends. CDR1 and CDR2 (germline): SGHRS, YFSETQ. The CDR3 runs to 15 residues. This chain's CDR3 is CASSLSTGLNYGYTF. The part of the CDR3 DNA that was read is TGCGCCAGCAGCTTGAGTACGGGGTTGAACTATGGC. The complete variable domain, with remaining parts taken from reference TRBV5-1 and TRBJ1-2, reads KAGVTQTPRYLIKTRGQQVTLSCSPISGHRSVSWYQQTPGQGLQFLFEYFSETQRNKGNFPGRFSGRQFSNSRSEMNVSTLELGDSALYLCASSLSTGLNYGYTFGSGTRLTVV.

For this clone: The DNA ends 3 residues before the CDR3 does, and the rest of the CDR3 is filled in from the germline J gene. This sequence joins TRBV7-2 and TRBJ1-3; 7 positions match TRBD1. J gave up 3 bases and V 6 bases, and 8 bases lay outside the gene matches. The germline V gene encodes CDR1 SGHTA and CDR2 FQGNSA. The CDR3 covers 15 residues. The covered CDR3 bases are TGTGCCAGCAGTCACATCTGGACAGGTGGAAACACC. This encodes CASSHIWTGGNT. From start to end, the CDR3 is CASSHIWTGGNTIYF.

Points on this clone: The CDR3 end falls 3 residues outside the read, so it is completed with the germline J gene. The rearrangement joins TRBV7-9 to TRBJ2-3; possible D gene TRBD2, 7 bases. The CDR3 runs 14 residues. The ends were cut back, 3 bases at V and 4 bases at J, with 11 bases in the middle. Germline values: CDR1 SEHNR, CDR2 FQNEAQ (reference sequence). This CDR3 reads CASSFAGGPDTQYF. The part of the CDR3 DNA that was read is TGTGCCAGCAGCTTCGCCGGGGGGCCAGATACG. Complete variable domain (other parts from reference TRBV7-9 and TRBJ2-3): DTGVSQNPRHKITKRGQNVTFRCDPISEHNRLYWYRQTLGQGPEFLTYFQNEAQLEKSRLLSDRFSAERPKGSFSTLEIQRTEQGDSAMYLCASSFAGGPDTQYFGPGTRLTVL.

Note on this clone: Read sequence stops 3 residues before the CDR3 end, and the germline J gene provides the missing end. The chain links TRBV30 to TRBJ2-1, with D perhaps matching TRBD1 (6 bases). Deletions cut 0 bases from V and 3 bases from J, with 15 bases between. The CDR3 spans 16 residues. Germline V gene data show CDR1 as GTSNPN and CDR2 as SVGIG (reference sequence). CDR3 DNA (partial): TGTGCCTGGAGTGTACTAGGACAGTTTAACTACAATGAG. Its translation: CAWSVLGQFNYNE. The entire CDR3 is CAWSVLGQFNYNEQFF.

Remarks on this clone: The read terminates 3 residues ahead of where the CDR3 ends, so the germline J gene completes it. The chain is built from TRBV20-1 and TRBJ1-6; the D gene is possibly TRBD1 (5 bases). This CDR3 is built from 14 residues. In germline, CDR1 is DFQATT, CDR2 SNEGSKA (reference sequence). V was pared by 6 bases and J by 5 bases, with 14 bases between. CDR3 protein: CSAPRGRDNSPLHF. CDR3 bases read: TGCAGTGCCCCTAGGGGAAGAGATAATTCACCC.

Partial CDR3 DNA: TGTGCCAGCAGCCCCGTTTCAGGGAGCGGGGGGTCAGATACG. It is translated as CASSPVSGSGGSDT. The whole CDR3 is CASSPVSGSGGSDTQYF. V and J are TRBV4-2 and TRBJ2-3; 9 nucleotides match TRBD2. The CDR3 extends 3 residues past the end of the read, so its final part is completed from the germline J gene. Germline assignment: CDR1 LGHNA and CDR2 YNFKEQ. CDR3 length: 17 residues. Trimming at V came to 4 bases and at J to 4 bases, leaving 12 bases not matched to a gene.

As for this clone: From the germline J gene comes the end of the CDR3, since the read stops 3 residues before it. The chain uses TRBV6-1 and TRBJ2-7; no definite D call. Germline V gene data show CDR1 as MNHNS and CDR2 as SASEGT. The germline V and J ends were trimmed by 4 bases and 3 bases, with 10 bases remaining between them. The CDR3 totals 13 residues. The sequenced part of the CDR3 DNA is TGTGCCAGCAGTGTTGGCAGGTACTACGAG. Its translation is CASSVGRYYE. The whole CDR3 protein is CASSVGRYYEQYF.

Note on this clone: The read falls 3 residues short of the CDR3 end, and the missing part is taken from the germline J gene. This chain joins TRBV2 and TRBJ1-2; TRBD1 agrees at 9 bases. This CDR3 has 16 residues. Trimming took 3 bases from V and 4 from J; bases not matched to a gene: 9. CDR1 and CDR2 from the germline V gene are SNHLY and FYNNEI. The CDR3 bases that were read are TGTGCCAGCAGTGATGACGGGACAGGGTTGGGCTATGGC. Translated, it gives CASSDDGTGLGYG. The CDR3 reads in full as CASSDDGTGLGYGYTF.